This TCR beta chain was captured by sequencing in a study of shared clonotypes between healthy human individuals. CDR1 is GTSNPN, CDR2 SVGIG, per germline (reference sequence). This CDR3 is built from 13 residues. On this clone itself: The antigen remains unidentified.

CD45RO-negative, CCR7-selected cells formed the naive CD8 fraction, which excluded terminally differentiated effector memory CD45RA+ cells. Whole-study results and caveats: Memory subsets had estimated richness that was generally smaller than that of naive subsets. It was expected that sequencing depth would affect clonotype sharing among donors.

This table comes from immunoSEQ multiplex PCR, and its TCRdb copy is limited to in-frame clones, with some not included. The sample carries approximately 600,000 clones, approximately 95% recorded once. Sequencing used naive CD8+ T cells sorted from blood. The TCR comes from a woman aged 25-40 years in good health. This rearrangement joins TRBV30 to TRBJ2-5, with a possible D match to TRBD2 (6 bases). TRBJ2-7 explains the end of the DNA better; the J call may be wrong. The chain's CDR3 is CAWSPGAEYEQYF. The CDR3 DNA reads TGTGCCTGGAGCCCGGGAGCGGAATACGAGCAGTACTTC.